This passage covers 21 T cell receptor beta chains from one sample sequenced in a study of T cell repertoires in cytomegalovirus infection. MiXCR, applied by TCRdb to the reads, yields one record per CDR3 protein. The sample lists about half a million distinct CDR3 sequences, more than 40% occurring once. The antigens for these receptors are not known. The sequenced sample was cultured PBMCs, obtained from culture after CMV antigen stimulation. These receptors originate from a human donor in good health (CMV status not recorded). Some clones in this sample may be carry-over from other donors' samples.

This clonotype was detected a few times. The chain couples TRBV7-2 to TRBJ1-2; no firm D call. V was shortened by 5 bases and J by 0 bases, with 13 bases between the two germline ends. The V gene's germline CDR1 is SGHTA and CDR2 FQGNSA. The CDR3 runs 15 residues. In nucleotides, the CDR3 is TGTGCCAGCAGCCCAGCGTTAGGATCTAACTATGGCTACACCTTC. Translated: CASSPALGSNYGYTF.

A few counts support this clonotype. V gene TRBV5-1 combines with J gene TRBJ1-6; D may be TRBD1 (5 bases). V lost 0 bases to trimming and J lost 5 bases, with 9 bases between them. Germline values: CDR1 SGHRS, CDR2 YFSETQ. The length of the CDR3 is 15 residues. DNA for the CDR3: TGCGCCAGCAGCTTGGCAGGGCTGAATAATTCACCCCTCCACTTT. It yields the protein CASSLAGLNNSPLHF. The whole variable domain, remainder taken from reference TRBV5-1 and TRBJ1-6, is KAGVTQTPRYLIKTRGQQVTLSCSPISGHRSVSWYQQTPGQGLQFLFEYFSETQRNKGNFPGRFSGRQFSNSRSEMNVSTLELGDSALYLCASSLAGLNNSPLHFGNGTRLTVT.

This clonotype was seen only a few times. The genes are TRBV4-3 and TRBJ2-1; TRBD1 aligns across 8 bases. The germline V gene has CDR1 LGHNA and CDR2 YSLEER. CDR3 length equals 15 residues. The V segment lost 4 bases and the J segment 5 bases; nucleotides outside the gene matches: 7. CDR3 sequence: CASSPVWTGNNEQFF. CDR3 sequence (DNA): TGCGCCAGCAGCCCGGTATGGACAGGGAACAATGAGCAGTTCTTC.

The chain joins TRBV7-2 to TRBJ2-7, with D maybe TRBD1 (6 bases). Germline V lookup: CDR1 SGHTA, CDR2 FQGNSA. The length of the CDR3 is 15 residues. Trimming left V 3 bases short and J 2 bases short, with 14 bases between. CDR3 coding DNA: TGTGCCAGCAGCTTCTCAACAGGGATACCCTACGAGCAGTACTTC. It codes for CASSFSTGIPYEQYF.

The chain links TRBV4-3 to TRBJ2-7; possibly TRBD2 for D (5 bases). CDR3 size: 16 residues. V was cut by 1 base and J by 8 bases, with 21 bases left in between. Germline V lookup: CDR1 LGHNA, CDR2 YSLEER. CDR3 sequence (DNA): TGCGCCAGCAGCCAAGGGATAGCGTATGACCCTACGAAGCAGTACTTC. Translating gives CASSQGIAYDPTKQYF.

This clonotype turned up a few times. In DNA form, the CDR3 reads TGTGCCAGCAGCTTGGCCGGGCCGGGGAATGAGCAGTTCTTC. This encodes CASSLAGPGNEQFF. The rearrangement joins TRBV11-2 to TRBJ2-1; tentative D call: TRBD2 (5 bases). Looked up from germline, CDR1 is SGHAT and CDR2 is FQNNGV. This CDR3 is built from 14 residues. V was trimmed by 3 bases and J by 7 bases, leaving 13 bases between them.

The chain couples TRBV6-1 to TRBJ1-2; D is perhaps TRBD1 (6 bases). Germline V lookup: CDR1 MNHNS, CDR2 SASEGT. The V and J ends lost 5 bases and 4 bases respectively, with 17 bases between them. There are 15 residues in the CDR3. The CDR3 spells CASSYEEGGVYGYTF. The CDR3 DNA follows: TGTGCCAGCAGTTATGAGGAGGGGGGAGTCTATGGCTACACCTTC.

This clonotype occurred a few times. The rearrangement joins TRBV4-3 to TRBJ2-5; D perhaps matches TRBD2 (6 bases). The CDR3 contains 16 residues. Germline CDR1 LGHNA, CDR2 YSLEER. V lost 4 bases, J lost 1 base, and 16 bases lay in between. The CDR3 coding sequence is TGCGCCAGCAGCCTCGAGCCCCCGGGACTCCAAGAGACCCAGTACTTC. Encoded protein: CASSLEPPGLQETQYF.

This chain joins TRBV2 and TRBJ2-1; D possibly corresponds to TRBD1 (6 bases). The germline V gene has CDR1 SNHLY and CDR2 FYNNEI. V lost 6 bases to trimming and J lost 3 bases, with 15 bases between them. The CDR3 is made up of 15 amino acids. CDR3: CASRMDSMDYNEQFF. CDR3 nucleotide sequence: TGTGCCAGCAGAATGGACAGTATGGACTACAATGAGCAGTTCTTC.

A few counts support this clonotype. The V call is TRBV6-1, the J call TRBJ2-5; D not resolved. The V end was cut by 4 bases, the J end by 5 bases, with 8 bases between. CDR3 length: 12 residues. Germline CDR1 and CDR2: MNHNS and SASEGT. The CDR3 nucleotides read TGTGCCAGCAGTGTTCTGGGGGAGACCCAGTACTTC. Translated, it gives CASSVLGETQYF.

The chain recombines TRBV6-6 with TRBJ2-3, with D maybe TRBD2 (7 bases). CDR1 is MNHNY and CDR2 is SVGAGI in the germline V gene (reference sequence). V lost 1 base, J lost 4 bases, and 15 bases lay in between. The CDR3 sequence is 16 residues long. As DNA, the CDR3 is TGTGCCAGCAGTTACTTACAGGGAGGGGGTGCAGATACGCAGTATTTT. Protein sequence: CASSYLQGGGADTQYF.

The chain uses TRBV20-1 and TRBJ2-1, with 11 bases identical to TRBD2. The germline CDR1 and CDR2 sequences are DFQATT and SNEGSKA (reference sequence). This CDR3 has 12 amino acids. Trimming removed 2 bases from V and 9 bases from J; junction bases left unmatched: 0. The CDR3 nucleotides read TGCAGTGCTAGACTAGCGGGGGGTGAGCAGTTCTTC. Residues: CSARLAGGEQFF.

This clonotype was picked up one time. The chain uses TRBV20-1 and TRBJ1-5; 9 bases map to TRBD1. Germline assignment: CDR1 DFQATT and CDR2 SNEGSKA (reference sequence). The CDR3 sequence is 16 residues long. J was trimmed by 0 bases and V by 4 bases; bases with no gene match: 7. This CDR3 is CSATPPGQGSNQPQHF. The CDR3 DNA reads TGCAGTGCTACCCCACCGGGACAGGGTAGCAATCAGCCCCAGCATTTT.

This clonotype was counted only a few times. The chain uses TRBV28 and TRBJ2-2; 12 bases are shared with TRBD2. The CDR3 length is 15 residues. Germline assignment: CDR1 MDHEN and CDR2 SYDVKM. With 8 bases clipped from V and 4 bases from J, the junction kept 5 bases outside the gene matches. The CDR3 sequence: CASQTSGGFTGELFF. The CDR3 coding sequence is TGTGCCAGCCAAACTAGCGGGGGGTTCACCGGGGAGCTGTTTTTT.

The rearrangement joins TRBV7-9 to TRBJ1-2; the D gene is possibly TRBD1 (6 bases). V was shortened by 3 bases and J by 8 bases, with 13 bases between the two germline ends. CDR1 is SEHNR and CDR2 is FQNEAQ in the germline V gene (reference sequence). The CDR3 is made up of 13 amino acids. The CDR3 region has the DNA TGTGCCAGCAGCTTGGGGGCGTTAGGCGGCTACACCTTC. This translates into CASSLGALGGYTF.

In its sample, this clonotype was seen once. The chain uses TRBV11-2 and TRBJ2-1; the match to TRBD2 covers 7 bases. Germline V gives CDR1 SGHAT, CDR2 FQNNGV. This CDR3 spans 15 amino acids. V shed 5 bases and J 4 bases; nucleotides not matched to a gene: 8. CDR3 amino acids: CASSRTLADYNEQFF. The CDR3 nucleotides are TGTGCCAGCAGCCGTACGCTAGCGGATTACAATGAGCAGTTCTTC.

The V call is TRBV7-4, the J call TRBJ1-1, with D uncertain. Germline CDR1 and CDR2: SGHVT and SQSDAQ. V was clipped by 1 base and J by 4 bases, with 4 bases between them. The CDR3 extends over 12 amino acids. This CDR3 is CASSLVTTEAFF. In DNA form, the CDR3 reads TGTGCCAGCAGCTTAGTGACCACTGAAGCTTTCTTT. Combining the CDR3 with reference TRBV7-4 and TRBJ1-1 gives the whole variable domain GAGVSQSPRYKVAKRGRDVALRCDSISGHVTLYWYRQTLGQGSEVLTYSQSDAQRDKSGRPSGRFSAERPERSVSTLKIQRTEQGDSAVYLCASSLVTTEAFFGQGTRLTVV.

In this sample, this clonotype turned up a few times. The CDR3 bases are TGTGCCAGCAGCTTCGCTGGTCTATGGGGCTACACCTTC. This gives the protein CASSFAGLWGYTF. The rearrangement uses TRBV7-2 and TRBJ1-2, with D hard to call. V was cut by 3 bases and J by 8 bases, with 13 bases left in between. The CDR3 extends over 13 amino acids. The germline V gene has CDR1 SGHTA and CDR2 FQGNSA.

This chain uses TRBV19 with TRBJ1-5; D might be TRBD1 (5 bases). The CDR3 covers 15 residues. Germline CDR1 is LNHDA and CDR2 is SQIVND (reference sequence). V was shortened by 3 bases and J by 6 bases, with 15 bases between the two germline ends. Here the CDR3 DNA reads TGTGCCAGTAGTATTATAGATCAAAGGGGTCAGCCCCAGCATTTT. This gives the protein CASSIIDQRGQPQHF.

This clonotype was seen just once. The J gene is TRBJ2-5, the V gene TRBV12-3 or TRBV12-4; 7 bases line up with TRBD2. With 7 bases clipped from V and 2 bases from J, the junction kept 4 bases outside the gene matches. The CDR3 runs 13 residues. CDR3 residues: CASNPGLQETQYF. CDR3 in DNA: TGTGCCAGCAACCCGGGACTACAAGAGACCCAGTACTTC.

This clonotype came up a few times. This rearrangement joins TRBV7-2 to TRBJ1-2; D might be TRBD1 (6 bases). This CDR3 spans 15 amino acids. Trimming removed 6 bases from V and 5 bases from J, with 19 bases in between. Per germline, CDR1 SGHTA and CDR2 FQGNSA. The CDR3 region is CASSYGAGVDYGYTF. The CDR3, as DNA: TGTGCCAGCAGTTATGGCGCAGGGGTTGATTATGGCTACACCTTC.